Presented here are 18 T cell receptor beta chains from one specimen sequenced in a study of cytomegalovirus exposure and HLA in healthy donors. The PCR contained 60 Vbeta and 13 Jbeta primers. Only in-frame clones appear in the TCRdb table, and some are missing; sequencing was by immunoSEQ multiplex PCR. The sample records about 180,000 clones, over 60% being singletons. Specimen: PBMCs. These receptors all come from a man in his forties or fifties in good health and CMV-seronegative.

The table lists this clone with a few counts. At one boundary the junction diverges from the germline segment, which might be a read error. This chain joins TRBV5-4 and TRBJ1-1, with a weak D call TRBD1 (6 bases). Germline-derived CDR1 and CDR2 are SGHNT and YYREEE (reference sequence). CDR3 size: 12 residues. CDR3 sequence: CASSLGDNLSVF. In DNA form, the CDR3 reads TGTGCCAGCAGCTTGGGGGACAACCTGAGTGTTTTT. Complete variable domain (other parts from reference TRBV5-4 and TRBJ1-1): ETGVTQSPTHLIKTRGQQVTLRCSSQSGHNTVSWYQQALGQGPQFIFQYYREEENGRGNFPPRFSGLQFPNYSSELNVNALELDDSALYLCASSLGDNLSVFGQGTRLTVV.

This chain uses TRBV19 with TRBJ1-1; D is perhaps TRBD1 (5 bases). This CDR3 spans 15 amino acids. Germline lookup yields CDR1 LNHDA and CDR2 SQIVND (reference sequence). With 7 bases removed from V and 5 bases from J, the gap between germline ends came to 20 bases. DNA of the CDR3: TGTGCCAGTACCCTTGGGGCAGCCGGGGGGACTGAAGCTTTCTTT. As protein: CASTLGAAGGTEAFF.

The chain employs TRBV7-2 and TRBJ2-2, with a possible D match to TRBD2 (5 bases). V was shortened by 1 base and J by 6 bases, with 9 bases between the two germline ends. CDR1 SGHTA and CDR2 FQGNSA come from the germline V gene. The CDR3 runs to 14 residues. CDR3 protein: CASSLVASPGELFF. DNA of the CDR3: TGTGCCAGCAGCTTAGTGGCTAGCCCCGGGGAGCTGTTTTTT.

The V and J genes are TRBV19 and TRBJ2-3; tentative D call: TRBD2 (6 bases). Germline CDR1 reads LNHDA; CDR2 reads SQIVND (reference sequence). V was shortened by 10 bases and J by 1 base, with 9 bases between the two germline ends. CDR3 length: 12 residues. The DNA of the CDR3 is TGTGCCACTCAGCGGGGCACAGATACGCAGTATTTT. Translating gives CATQRGTDTQYF.

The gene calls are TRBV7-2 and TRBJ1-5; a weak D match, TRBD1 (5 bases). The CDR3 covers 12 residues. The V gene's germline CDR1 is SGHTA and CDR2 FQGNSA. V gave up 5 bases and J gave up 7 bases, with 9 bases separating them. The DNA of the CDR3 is TGTGCCAGCAGCACCCGGGGGCAGCCCCAGCATTTT. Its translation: CASSTRGQPQHF.

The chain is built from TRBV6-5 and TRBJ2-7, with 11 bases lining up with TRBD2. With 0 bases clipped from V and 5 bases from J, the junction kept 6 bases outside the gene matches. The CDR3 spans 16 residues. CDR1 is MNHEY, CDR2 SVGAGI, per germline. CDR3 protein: CASSYSYSGGADEQYF. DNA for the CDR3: TGTGCCAGCAGTTACTCCTATAGCGGGGGGGCCGACGAGCAGTACTTC.

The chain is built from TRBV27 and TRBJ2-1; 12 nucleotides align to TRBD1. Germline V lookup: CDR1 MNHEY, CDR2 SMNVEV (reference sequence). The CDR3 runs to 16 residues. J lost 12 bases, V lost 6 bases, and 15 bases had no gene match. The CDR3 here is CASRTPELGQGAVQFF. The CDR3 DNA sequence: TGTGCCAGCAGAACTCCAGAACTGGGACAGGGGGCTGTGCAGTTCTTC.

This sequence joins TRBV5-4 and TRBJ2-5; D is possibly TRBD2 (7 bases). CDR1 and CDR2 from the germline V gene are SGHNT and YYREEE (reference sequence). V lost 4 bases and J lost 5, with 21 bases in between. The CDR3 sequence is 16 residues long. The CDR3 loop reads CASSPLGGTTGETQYF. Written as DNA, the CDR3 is TGTGCCAGCAGCCCCTTGGGTGGGACTACAGGGGAGACCCAGTACTTC. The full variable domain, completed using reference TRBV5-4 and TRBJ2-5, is ETGVTQSPTHLIKTRGQQVTLRCSSQSGHNTVSWYQQALGQGPQFIFQYYREEENGRGNFPPRFSGLQFPNYSSELNVNALELDDSALYLCASSPLGGTTGETQYFGPGTRLLVL.

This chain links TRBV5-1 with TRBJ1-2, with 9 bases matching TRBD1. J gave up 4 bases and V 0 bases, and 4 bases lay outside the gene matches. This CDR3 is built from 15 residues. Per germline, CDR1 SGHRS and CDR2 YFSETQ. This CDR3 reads CASSLGTGVGYGYTF. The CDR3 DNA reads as TGCGCCAGCAGCTTGGGGACAGGGGTAGGCTATGGCTACACCTTC. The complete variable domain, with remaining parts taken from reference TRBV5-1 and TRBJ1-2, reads KAGVTQTPRYLIKTRGQQVTLSCSPISGHRSVSWYQQTPGQGLQFLFEYFSETQRNKGNFPGRFSGRQFSNSRSEMNVSTLELGDSALYLCASSLGTGVGYGYTFGSGTRLTVV.

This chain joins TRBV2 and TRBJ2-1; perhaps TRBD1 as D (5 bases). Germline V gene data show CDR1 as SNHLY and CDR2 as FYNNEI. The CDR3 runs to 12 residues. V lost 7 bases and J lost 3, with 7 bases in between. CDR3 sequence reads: CASIQGYNEQFF. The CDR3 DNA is TGTGCCAGCATCCAGGGCTACAATGAGCAGTTCTTC.

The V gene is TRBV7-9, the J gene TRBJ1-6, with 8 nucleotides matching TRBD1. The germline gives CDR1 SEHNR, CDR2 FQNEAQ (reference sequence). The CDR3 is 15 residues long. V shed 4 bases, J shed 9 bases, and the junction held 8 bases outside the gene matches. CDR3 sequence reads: CASSSTGAVVSPLHF. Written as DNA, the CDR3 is TGTGCCAGCAGCTCGACAGGGGCGGTAGTTTCACCCCTCCACTTT.

The CDR3 DNA reads TGTGCCAGCAGCTTAATACAGGGTGGGGAGACCCAGTACTTC. It translates to CASSLIQGGETQYF. The J gene is TRBJ2-5, the V gene TRBV11-3; possibly TRBD1 for D (6 bases). Germline CDR1 reads SGHNT; CDR2 reads YENEEA. This CDR3 spans 14 amino acids. Trimming stripped 2 bases from V and 5 bases from J, with 12 bases between.

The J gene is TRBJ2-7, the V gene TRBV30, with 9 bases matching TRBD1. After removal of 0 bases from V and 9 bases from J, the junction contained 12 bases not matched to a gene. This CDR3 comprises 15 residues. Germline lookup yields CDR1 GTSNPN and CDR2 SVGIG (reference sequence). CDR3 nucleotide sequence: TGTGCCTGGAGTGTATTAGGGACAGGGAACCGTGGGCAGTACTTC. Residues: CAWSVLGTGNRGQYF.

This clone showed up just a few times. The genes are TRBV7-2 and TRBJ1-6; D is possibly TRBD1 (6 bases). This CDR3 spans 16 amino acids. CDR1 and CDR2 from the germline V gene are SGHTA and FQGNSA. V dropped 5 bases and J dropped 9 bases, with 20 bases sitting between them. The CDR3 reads CASSDQISGGSSPLHF. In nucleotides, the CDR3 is TGTGCCAGCAGCGATCAGATATCGGGGGGCAGTTCACCCCTCCACTTT.

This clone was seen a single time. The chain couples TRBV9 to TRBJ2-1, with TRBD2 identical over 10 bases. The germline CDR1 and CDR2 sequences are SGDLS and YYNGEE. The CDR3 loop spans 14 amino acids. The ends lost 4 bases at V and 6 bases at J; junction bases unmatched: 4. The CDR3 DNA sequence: TGTGCCAGCAGCCCTAGCGGGGGTGGCAATGAGCAGTTCTTC. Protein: CASSPSGGGNEQFF.

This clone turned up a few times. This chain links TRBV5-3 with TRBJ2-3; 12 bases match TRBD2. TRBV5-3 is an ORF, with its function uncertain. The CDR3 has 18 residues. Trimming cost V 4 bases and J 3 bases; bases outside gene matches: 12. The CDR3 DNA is TGTGCCAGAAGCGGCGGGCTAGCGGGAGGGGATATGACAGATACGCAGTATTTT. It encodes CARSGGLAGGDMTDTQYF.

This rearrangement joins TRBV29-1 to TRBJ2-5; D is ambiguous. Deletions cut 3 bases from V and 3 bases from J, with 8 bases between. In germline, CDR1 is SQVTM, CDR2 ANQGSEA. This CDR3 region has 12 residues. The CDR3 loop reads CSVDKLKETQYF. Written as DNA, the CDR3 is TGCAGCGTTGATAAGCTTAAAGAGACCCAGTACTTC.

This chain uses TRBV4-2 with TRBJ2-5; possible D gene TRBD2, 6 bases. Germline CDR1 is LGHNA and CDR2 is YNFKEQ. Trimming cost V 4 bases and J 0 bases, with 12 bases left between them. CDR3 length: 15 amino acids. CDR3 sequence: CASSPVAAYQETQYF. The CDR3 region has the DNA TGTGCCAGCAGCCCGGTAGCGGCGTACCAAGAGACCCAGTACTTC.